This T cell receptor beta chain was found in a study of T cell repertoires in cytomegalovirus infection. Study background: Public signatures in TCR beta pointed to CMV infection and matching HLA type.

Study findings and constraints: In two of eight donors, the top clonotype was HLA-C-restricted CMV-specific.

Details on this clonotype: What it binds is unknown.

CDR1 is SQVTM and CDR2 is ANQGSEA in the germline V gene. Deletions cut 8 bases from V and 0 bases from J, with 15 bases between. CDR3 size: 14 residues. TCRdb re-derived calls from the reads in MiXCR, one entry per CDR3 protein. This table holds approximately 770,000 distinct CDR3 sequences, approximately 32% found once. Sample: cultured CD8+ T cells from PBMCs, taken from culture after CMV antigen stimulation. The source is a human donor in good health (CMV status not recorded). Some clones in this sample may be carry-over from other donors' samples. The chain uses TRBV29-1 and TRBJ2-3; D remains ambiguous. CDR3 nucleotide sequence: TGCAGCCTAGTGGTAGGGTATAGCACAGATACGCAGTATTTT. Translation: CSLVVGYSTDTQYF.